The T cell receptor (beta chain) under discussion was sequenced for a study of shared clonotypes between healthy human individuals (TCRdb year 2020). Describing the broader study: A couple of women and a few men aged 18 to 49 years were included in the cohort. To estimate repertoire size and how much clonotype sharing occurs between individuals, the study deeply sequenced the blood TCR repertoires of 5 or 6 healthy adults. Per donor, three plates each were used for CD4 naive and CD4 memory, two for CD8 naive, and one for CD8 memory. Leukapheresis yielded between about 0.85 and 10 billion PBMCs per donor. Different laboratories and diverse techniques were used to prepare libraries and sequence TCR repertoires, to increase sequencing depth and limit assay-specific biases. General conclusions and limits of the study: Pairwise subsampling indicated that sequencing depth was expected to affect the degree of clonotype sharing among donors. When several donors were compared, the shared fraction of clonotypes was about 5.5% for naive CD4, about 4% for naive CD8, 2% to 2.5% for memory CD4, and under 0.5% for memory CD8. Even with the large sequencing depth, rarefaction of the sorted-subset datasets indicated that sequencing was incomplete. Sampling was restricted to blood, and TCR repertoires in tissue are likely to differ from TCR repertoires in blood. Clonotypes shared by all four sorted-subset donors showed higher generation probabilities than non-shared clonotypes. Naive subsets generally had larger estimated clonotype richness than memory subsets. Because the study included only a small number of donors, the genetic and exposure-history diversity represented was limited.

TCR CDR3 regions were amplified from genomic DNA by multiplex PCR using the deep immunoSEQ assay. Genomic DNA extracted from each cell subset was distributed evenly over all wells of several immunoSEQ 96-well plates, and each plate served as one replicate. For sorted subsets, 200 to 250 ng of genomic DNA, equivalent to around 29,000 T cell genomes, went into each replicate PCR. The purified libraries were quantified using a Qubit 3.0 fluorometer, sized with a Bioanalyzer 2100, and then quantified again using the KAPA Library Quantification kit. A separate single-read 150-cycle Illumina NextSeq 550 flow cell was used to sequence each immunoSEQ 96-well plate. As for the authors' bioinformatics: The immunoSEQ output contained only junctional sequences without quality scores, so filtering could not match that applied to full-length reads. To assign V/J genes and CDR3, sequences were annotated against IMGT germline references using PyIR, a Python wrapper for IgBLAST v1.9. Reads with weak V/J assignments (E-value above 1e-6), missing CDR3, stop codons, out-of-frame junctions, or ambiguous translated residues were removed. V3J clonotypes were defined as sequences sharing an identical inferred V gene, J gene, and CDR3 amino acid sequence. Percentage overlap between repertoires was computed as shared unique clonotypes divided by the size of the smaller repertoire. Three approaches were used to assess repertoire richness: RTK rarefaction, the Chao1 estimator, and Recon v2.1 estimates of unobserved clonotypes. Generation probabilities for all TCRbeta clonotypes obtained by the gDNA method from a handful of donors were computed using OLGA. TCRdb retrieved this table from immuneACCESS and kept in-frame rearrangements only. Not all clones are present; in checked studies, unresolved V genes account for under half, and no reason is known for the remainder. That table furnishes V, J and clone size, whereas the DNA furnished D and trimming. The sample has under 2,000,000 clones on record, just under 95% of them singletons. The top ten hold under 1.5% of the sample.

Here V drops 1 base and J drops 5 bases, and the junction holds 5 bases not matched to any gene. According to the germline V gene (reference sequence), CDR1 reads MNHNY and CDR2 reads SVGAGI. Measured from the cysteine to the phenylalanine, the CDR3 is 15 residues long. Of all the DNA, just the CDR3 is kept, 45 bases in frame from base 1. CD8 naive samples were CD45RO-negative cells positively selected for CCR7, giving a CD45RA+CCR7+ population that excluded TemRA cells. Healthy HIV-negative adults with no recently reported acute infections or vaccinations were included as donors. Only Caucasian adults living in Nashville, Tennessee, USA were represented among the donors. Blood was obtained by leukapheresis, after which PBMCs were separated by Ficoll-Histopaque density gradient centrifugation and cryopreserved in liquid nitrogen vapor phase. Analytical flow cytometry was used to check the purity and quantity of every magnetically sorted T cell population. Each sorted fraction had its genomic DNA isolated and then quantified by UV absorbance on a Nanodrop 2000c.

This clone was observed once. No cognate antigen has been identified for it. One base away there is no much larger clone; base qualities are not given. This chain joins TRBV6-6 to TRBJ1-2; a stretch of 9 junction bases matches TRBD1. What was sequenced was naive CD8+ T cells sorted from blood. The intended sense of this specimen's cell subset or site label: CD45RA+CCR7+. The clonotype comes from a man between 18 and 35 years old in good health. CDR3 loop: CASSYYDRGYYGYTF. DNA sequence: TGTGCCAGCAGTTACTATGACAGGGGGTATTATGGCTACACCTTC.